This passage covers 4 T cell receptor beta chains from one sample sequenced in a study of blood T cells in healthy people across ages. Using a J-beta primer mix together with a sample-barcoded 5' primer, a second PCR was run for roughly 6 to 11 cycles. One entry per CDR3 protein results from TCRdb running MiXCR on the 5' RACE reads. The sample lists 1.5 million to 2 million distinct CDR3 sequences; about 32% were seen once. The sample consisted of blood. These receptors all stem from a woman aged 25 to 45 in good health.

Regarding this clonotype: A read error may account for a junction end that differs from germline. The chain is built from TRBV7-8 and TRBJ2-3; D ambiguous. Germline loops: CDR1 SGHVS, CDR2 FQNEAQ. The length of the CDR3 is 18 residues. This chain's CDR3 is CASSFGTTQDRFTDTQYF. The CDR3 bases are TGCGCCAGCAGCTTCGGTACGACCCAGGATCGGTTCACAGATACGCAGTATTTT.

This clonotype has at least ten counts. The rearrangement uses TRBV12-3 or TRBV12-4 and TRBJ1-2, with 9 bases aligning to TRBD1. The CDR3 contains 15 residues. With V trimmed by 6 bases and J by 6 bases, 11 bases remained unmatched. Written as DNA, the CDR3 is TGTGCCAGCAGCATAATACAGGGGGCGCAAAATGGCTACACCTTC. It translates to CASSIIQGAQNGYTF.

The V and J genes are TRBV5-1 and TRBJ2-1; 7 bases align to TRBD1. The CDR3 has 14 residues. Trimming removed 1 base from V and 9 bases from J; junction bases left unmatched: 7. Looked up from germline, CDR1 is SGHRS and CDR2 is YFSETQ. The CDR3 here is CASSLTQQGSEQFF. In nucleotides, the CDR3 is TGCGCCAGCAGCTTGACCCAACAGGGGAGTGAGCAGTTCTTC.

CDR3 nucleotides: TGCAGTGCTATAAAAAGGGACCGGTTGTACACTGAAGCTTTCTTT. This translates into CSAIKRDRLYTEAFF. This chain links TRBV20-1 with TRBJ1-1, with D possibly TRBD1 on 5 matching bases. V lost 4 bases and J lost 3, with 18 bases in between. The CDR3 runs 15 residues. Germline V lookup: CDR1 DFQATT, CDR2 SNEGSKA (reference sequence).